The rows below give T cell receptor beta chains drawn from one sample of a study of shared clonotypes between healthy human individuals. TCRdb's copy holds only in-frame clones and misses some; the assay was immunoSEQ multiplex PCR. Among hundreds of thousands of clones listed, about 74% were seen once. Specimen: PBMCs. All receptors come from a woman aged 40 to 50 in good health. Some clones in this sample may be carry-over from other donors' samples. The CDR3 runs from the conserved cysteine through the conserved F or W. The order of the fields is J gene, V gene, clone size, D gene, CDR3 protein, CDR3 DNA. D genes are given only for firm matches. Size values are once, few and many counts, or a class for expanded clones, and some rows have none.

TRBJ1-2,TRBV18,-,-,CASSPVTGNTNYGYTF,TGTGCCAGCTCACCCGTAACAGGGAATACTAACTATGGCTACACCTTC
TRBJ1-5,TRBV30,-,-,CAWSSQSNGQLKAQHF,TGTGCCTGGAGTTCCCAGTCCAACGGGCAGTTGAAGGCCCAGCATTTT
TRBJ2-7,TRBV6-6,-,TRBD2,CASSVAGGPGAEQYF,TGTGCCAGCAGCGTAGCGGGAGGGCCTGGGGCCGAGCAGTACTTC
TRBJ2-7,TRBV4-3,-,TRBD1,CASSHLAGTGASYEQYF,TGCGCCAGCAGCCACCTCGCAGGGACAGGGGCTTCCTACGAGCAGTACTTC
TRBJ1-5,TRBV7-9,-,TRBD1,CASGNDRVNQPQHF,TGTGCCAGCGGAAATGACAGGGTCAATCAGCCCCAGCATTTT
TRBJ2-1,TRBV7-6,-,-,CASSTDHVSGEQFF,TGTGCCAGCAGCACGGACCACGTCAGTGGTGAGCAGTTCTTC
TRBJ2-2,TRBV30,once,-,CAWARRAPNTGELFF,TGTGCCTGGGCCCGCCGAGCACCGAACACCGGGGAGCTGTTTTTT
TRBJ1-5,TRBV28,once,-,CASRGRPGPGNQPQHF,TGTGCCAGCAGGGGGCGACCTGGTCCCGGCAATCAGCCCCAGCATTTT
TRBJ2-5,TRBV4-2,few,TRBD2,CASSRTSGTQETQYF,TGTGCCAGCAGTCGAACTAGCGGGACTCAAGAGACCCAGTACTTC
TRBJ2-7,TRBV5-1,-,-,CASSWDTAESYEQYF,TGCGCCAGCAGCTGGGACACGGCGGAATCCTACGAGCAGTACTTC
TRBJ1-1,TRBV28,-,TRBD1,CASSSGQGNTEAFF,TGTGCCAGCAGTTCGGGACAGGGTAATACTGAAGCTTTCTTT
TRBJ2-3,TRBV11-1,-,TRBD2,CASSKRTSGNTDTQYF,TGTGCCAGCAGCAAACGGACTAGCGGGAATACAGATACGCAGTATTTT
TRBJ2-1,TRBV5-1,-,-,CASSLGAESNEQFF,TGCGCCAGCAGCTTAGGAGCGGAATCCAATGAGCAGTTCTTC
TRBJ1-1,TRBV29-1,few,-,CSVGTGNTEAFF,TGCAGCGTTGGGACGGGGAACACTGAAGCTTTCTTT
TRBJ1-4,TRBV29-1,-,-,CSVVGLNEKLFF,TGCAGCGTTGTGGGGTTGAATGAAAAACTGTTTTTT
TRBJ2-7,TRBV11-2,-,-,CASSLGRSYYEQYF,TGTGCCAGCAGCTTAGGGCGGAGTTACTACGAGCAGTACTTC
TRBJ1-2,TRBV30,-,-,CAWSMGPGNGYTF,TGTGCCTGGAGTATGGGACCGGGAAATGGCTACACCTTC
TRBJ2-7,TRBV5-1,-,-,CASSLDLTGNSYEQYF,TGCGCCAGCAGCTTGGATCTAACAGGAAACTCCTACGAGCAGTACTTC
TRBJ2-5,TRBV9,few,-,CASSVRDQETQYF,TGTGCCAGCAGCGTACGGGACCAAGAGACCCAGTACTTC
TRBJ2-2,TRBV7-2,-,-,CASTSAGRTGELFF,TGTGCCAGCACTTCCGCGGGACGGACCGGGGAGCTGTTTTTT
TRBJ1-3,TRBV9,-,-,CASSLHSSGNTIYF,TGTGCCAGCAGCCTCCACAGCTCTGGAAACACCATATATTTT
TRBJ1-2,TRBV10-3,-,-,CAISRGQPFDNYGYTF,TGTGCCATCTCCCGAGGACAGCCCTTTGACAACTATGGCTACACCTTC
TRBJ1-5,TRBV28,-,-,CASSFFRGQPQHF,TGTGCCAGCAGTTTTTTCCGGGGGCAGCCCCAGCATTTT
TRBJ2-5,TRBV9,-,TRBD2,CASSVGGGRMETQYF,TGTGCCAGCAGCGTAGGTGGCGGGAGAATGGAGACCCAGTACTTC
TRBJ1-5,TRBV9,-,-,CASSVGDWHQPQHF,TGTGCCAGCAGCGTAGGGGACTGGCATCAGCCCCAGCATTTT
TRBJ2-3,TRBV13,once,-,CASSLITDTQYF,TGTGCCAGCAGCTTAATTACAGATACGCAGTATTTT
TRBJ1-1,TRBV23-1,-,-,CASSQPHRCGEAFF,TGCGCCAGCAGTCAACCCCACAGGTGTGGTGAAGCTTTCTTT